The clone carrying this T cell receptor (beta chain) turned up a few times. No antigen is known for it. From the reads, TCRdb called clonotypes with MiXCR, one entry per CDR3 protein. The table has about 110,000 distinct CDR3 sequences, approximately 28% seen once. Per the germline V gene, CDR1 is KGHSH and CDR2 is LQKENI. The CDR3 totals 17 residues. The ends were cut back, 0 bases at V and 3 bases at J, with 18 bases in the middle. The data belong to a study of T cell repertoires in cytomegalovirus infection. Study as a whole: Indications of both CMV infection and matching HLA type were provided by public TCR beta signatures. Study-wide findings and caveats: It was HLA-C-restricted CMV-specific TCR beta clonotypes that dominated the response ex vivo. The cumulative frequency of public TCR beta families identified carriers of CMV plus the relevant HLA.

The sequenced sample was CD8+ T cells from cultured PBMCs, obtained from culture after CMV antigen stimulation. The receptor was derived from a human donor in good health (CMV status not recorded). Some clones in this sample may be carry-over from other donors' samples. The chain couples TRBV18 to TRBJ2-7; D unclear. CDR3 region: CASSPPTMTWESYEQYF. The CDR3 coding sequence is TGTGCCAGCTCACCACCGACGATGACGTGGGAAAGCTACGAGCAGTACTTC.